The 31 T cell receptor beta chains in this list originate from one sample, sequenced in a study of OX40 agonist ivuxolimab in advanced cancers. Profiled with immunoSEQ multiplex PCR; TCRdb holds only in-frame clones, not every one. Here the sample spans 60,000 to 80,000 clones, more than 65% being singletons. Source: CD4+ or CD8+ T cells sorted from blood, taken in a trial of the OX40 agonist ivuxolimab. These receptors all come from an adult with an advanced solid tumor such as melanoma, head and neck, liver or kidney cancer.

The J gene is TRBJ2-1, the V gene TRBV5-1; D not certain. CDR3 length equals 16 residues. V lost 0 bases, J lost 5 bases, and 15 bases lay in between. Looked up from germline, CDR1 is SGHRS and CDR2 is YFSETQ. The CDR3 loop reads CASSLADPRWDNEQFF. DNA of the CDR3: TGCGCCAGCAGCTTGGCCGATCCTCGGTGGGACAATGAGCAGTTCTTC.

There are a few counts of this clone. This chain connects TRBV5-4 to TRBJ2-7; TRBD2 matches 15 bases. The ends lost 4 bases at V and 1 base at J; junction bases unmatched: 9. Per germline, CDR1 SGHNT and CDR2 YYREEE (reference sequence). The CDR3 is 18 amino acids. CDR3 sequence (DNA): TGTGCCAGCAGCACGGGTGGACTAGCGGGGGGGAGGTCCTACGAGCAGTACTTC. This sequence encodes CASSTGGLAGGRSYEQYF.

The chain links TRBV28 to TRBJ2-7; unclear D gene. CDR1 MDHEN and CDR2 SYDVKM come from the germline V gene. With 9 bases removed from V and 5 bases from J, the gap between germline ends came to 5 bases. This CDR3 has 9 amino acids. CDR3 amino acids: CARSHEQYF. The DNA of the CDR3 is TGTGCCAGATCTCACGAGCAGTACTTC.

This rearrangement joins TRBV7-3 to TRBJ1-2; the match to TRBD1 covers 7 bases. CDR1 and CDR2 (germline): SGHTA, FQGTGA. The CDR3 loop spans 16 amino acids. V lost 2 bases, J lost 3 bases, and 9 bases stayed unmatched. CDR3 residues: CASSLYPGTDHYGYTF. Here the CDR3 DNA reads TGTGCCAGCAGCTTATACCCAGGGACAGACCACTATGGCTACACCTTC. The variable domain in full, completed from reference TRBV7-3 and TRBJ1-2, reads GAGVSQTPSNKVTEKGKYVELRCDPISGHTALYWYRQSLGQGPEFLIYFQGTGAADDSGLPNDRFFAVRPEGSVSTLKIQRTERGDSAVYLCASSLYPGTDHYGYTFGSGTRLTVV.

A few counts support this clone. The chain carries TRBV29-1 and TRBJ2-7; D gene uncertain. Germline CDR1 and CDR2: SQVTM and ANQGSEA. This CDR3 contains 11 residues. The CDR3 is CSAIESYEQYF. CDR3 nucleotides: TGCTCCGCAATTGAGAGCTACGAGCAGTACTTC.

The chain uses TRBV18 and TRBJ1-5; 9 nucleotides agree with TRBD1. V trimming: 4 bases; J trimming: 1 base; junction bases outside the gene matches: 8. The CDR3 covers 17 residues. In germline, CDR1 is KGHSH, CDR2 LQKENI. This chain's CDR3 is CASSRNSGTGSNQPQHF. CDR3 DNA: TGTGCCAGCTCACGAAACTCCGGGACAGGGAGCAATCAGCCCCAGCATTTT. Based on the CDR3 plus reference TRBV18 and TRBJ1-5, the full variable domain is NAGVMQNPRHLVRRRGQEARLRCSPMKGHSHVYWYRQLPEEGLKFMVYLQKENIIDESGMPKERFSAEFPKEGPSILRIQQVVRGDSAAYFCASSRNSGTGSNQPQHFGDGTRLSIL.

CDR3 coding DNA: TGTGCCAGTCACAGGGAATATAATCAGCCCCAGCATTTT. It encodes CASHREYNQPQHF. The rearrangement uses TRBV19 and TRBJ1-5, with a possible D match to TRBD1 (6 bases). Germline V lookup: CDR1 LNHDA, CDR2 SQIVND (reference sequence). The CDR3 runs 13 residues. Trimming left V 8 bases short and J 4 bases short, with 12 bases between.

This rearrangement joins TRBV7-9 to TRBJ1-2, with TRBD1 matching 9 bases. Germline loops: CDR1 SEHNR, CDR2 FQNEAQ (reference sequence). CDR3 size: 16 residues. V was clipped by 7 bases and J by 4 bases; unmatched bases: 13. The CDR3 coding sequence is TGTGCCAGCAATACGGGAACAGGGGGCAGAAGCTATGGCTACACCTTC. Translating gives CASNTGTGGRSYGYTF.

This CDR3 reads CASRKYQGSNQPQHF. The DNA of the CDR3 is TGTGCCAGTAGGAAGTACCAGGGTAGCAATCAGCCCCAGCATTTT. The chain employs TRBV19 and TRBJ1-5; maybe TRBD1 (5 bases). With 6 bases removed from V and 0 bases from J, the gap between germline ends came to 12 bases. The CDR3 is made up of 15 amino acids. CDR1 LNHDA and CDR2 SQIVND come from the germline V gene (reference sequence).

The rearrangement links TRBV27 to TRBJ2-7; perhaps TRBD1 as D (6 bases). The CDR3 length is 16 residues. Germline CDR1 and CDR2: MNHEY and SMNVEV (reference sequence). V lost 0 bases and J 4 bases, leaving 16 bases between the germline ends. CDR3 sequence (DNA): TGTGCCAGCAGTTTATCACAGGGCCTCGCCGGGTACGAGCAGTACTTC. This encodes CASSLSQGLAGYEQYF.

In this sample, this clone turned up once. This chain joins TRBV9 and TRBJ2-1, with D unclear. Trimming took 0 bases from V and 11 from J, leaving 12 bases between them. Germline V gives CDR1 SGDLS, CDR2 YYNGEE. The CDR3 contains 13 residues. CDR3 loop: CASSVVAGHKQFF. In DNA form, the CDR3 reads TGTGCCAGCAGCGTAGTCGCCGGGCATAAGCAGTTCTTC.

The gene calls are TRBV10-3 and TRBJ1-2; 7 nucleotides agree with TRBD1. V was clipped by 3 bases and J by 8 bases; unmatched bases: 12. Germline lookup yields CDR1 ENHRY and CDR2 SYGVKD. The CDR3 consists of 15 residues. The CDR3 region has the DNA TGTGCCATCAGTGAAGGACAGGCAGACTTAGGGGGCTACACCTTC. This encodes CAISEGQADLGGYTF.

V usage is TRBV9 and J usage is TRBJ2-1, with 12 bases aligning to TRBD2. V dropped 0 bases and J dropped 6; count of bases not matched to a gene: 7. Germline assignment: CDR1 SGDLS and CDR2 YYNGEE. The CDR3 runs 17 residues. DNA of the CDR3: TGTGCCAGCAGCGTAGCGCCAACTAGCGGGGGGATCAATGAGCAGTTCTTC. Its protein product is CASSVAPTSGGINEQFF.

The chain employs TRBV2 and TRBJ1-2, with D perhaps matching TRBD1 (6 bases). Trimming shortened V by 7 bases and J by 2 bases, and 8 bases separated the two germline ends. This CDR3 region has 12 residues. The germline V gene has CDR1 SNHLY and CDR2 FYNNEI. The CDR3 DNA reads TGTGCCAGCAACACAGGGAACTATGGCTACACCTTC. It yields the protein CASNTGNYGYTF.

This sequence joins TRBV11-1 and TRBJ2-7; TRBD1 matches at 10 bases. Germline CDR1 reads SGHAT; CDR2 reads FQDESV (reference sequence). The CDR3 covers 15 residues. Trimming cost V 4 bases and J 5 bases; bases outside gene matches: 8. CDR3 loop: CASSSTGQGGHEQYF. Here the CDR3 DNA reads TGTGCCAGCAGCTCTACCGGACAGGGGGGTCACGAGCAGTACTTC.

The CDR3 region is CASSIQGNTYNEQFF. CDR3 bases: TGTGCCAGTAGTATACAGGGAAACACCTACAATGAGCAGTTCTTC. The rearrangement links TRBV19 to TRBJ2-1, with D possibly being TRBD1 (5 bases). The CDR3 loop spans 15 amino acids. V was cut by 2 bases and J by 2 bases, with 10 bases left in between. Germline CDR1 LNHDA, CDR2 SQIVND (reference sequence).

The CDR3: CASSATAGGLYNEQFF. For the CDR3, the DNA is TGCGCCAGCAGCGCGACAGCGGGGGGCCTATACAATGAGCAGTTCTTC. The chain is built from TRBV5-1 and TRBJ2-1, with 9 bases aligning to TRBD2. CDR1 is SGHRS, CDR2 YFSETQ, per germline. This CDR3 has 16 residues. V shed 4 bases and J 4 bases; nucleotides not matched to a gene: 9.

The chain joins TRBV9 to TRBJ2-2; 7 nucleotides match TRBD1. This CDR3 comprises 15 residues. The V segment lost 4 bases and the J segment 3 bases; nucleotides outside the gene matches: 6. Germline V gene sequence: CDR1 SGDLS, CDR2 YYNGEE. The CDR3 sequence is CASSLGQEYTGELFF. The CDR3 bases are TGTGCCAGCAGCCTAGGACAGGAATACACCGGGGAGCTGTTTTTT.

The chain is built from TRBV27 and TRBJ1-2; 12 bases align to TRBD1. The CDR3 consists of 18 residues. The trim removed 1 base at V and 4 bases at J, leaving 10 bases unmatched. Germline V gives CDR1 MNHEY, CDR2 SMNVEV (reference sequence). The CDR3 loop is CASSLWGQGAGRGYGYTF. CDR3 in DNA: TGTGCCAGCAGTTTATGGGGACAGGGGGCAGGAAGGGGCTATGGCTACACCTTC.

The chain joins TRBV15 to TRBJ2-3; perhaps TRBD2 as D (5 bases). The ends were cut back, 7 bases at V and 9 bases at J, with 11 bases in the middle. The germline gives CDR1 LNHNV, CDR2 YYDKDF (reference sequence). This CDR3 comprises 11 residues. The chain's CDR3 is CATMRVGTQYF. CDR3 coding DNA: TGTGCCACCATGAGGGTAGGCACGCAGTATTTT.

The chain employs TRBV7-2 and TRBJ2-1; D gene ambiguous. The CDR3 length is 13 residues. The germline V gene has CDR1 SGHTA and CDR2 FQGNSA. V was trimmed by 3 bases and J by 7 bases, leaving 10 bases between them. The CDR3 sequence: CASSLARANEQFF. DNA for the CDR3: TGTGCCAGCAGCTTGGCTAGGGCGAATGAGCAGTTCTTC. Full variable domain (missing parts from reference TRBV7-2 and TRBJ2-1): GAGVSQSPSNKVTEKGKDVELRCDPISGHTALYWYRQSLGQGLEFLIYFQGNSAPDKSGLPSDRFSAERTGGSVSTLTIQRTQQEDSAVYLCASSLARANEQFFGPGTRLTVL.

The V gene is TRBV28, the J gene TRBJ1-5, with D perhaps matching TRBD1 (6 bases). Deletions cut 7 bases from V and 5 bases from J, with 18 bases between. The germline V gene encodes CDR1 MDHEN and CDR2 SYDVKM. The CDR3 covers 15 residues. The CDR3 here is CASIDRRAGDQPQHF. CDR3 DNA sequence: TGTGCCAGCATTGACAGGAGGGCAGGGGATCAGCCCCAGCATTTT.

Here the CDR3 DNA reads TGTGCCAGCAGCTTCTACCGTTTGGATTCACCCCTCCACTTT. Translating gives CASSFYRLDSPLHF. The chain recombines TRBV7-2 with TRBJ1-6; D gene ambiguous. CDR3 size: 14 residues. From germline, CDR1 is SGHTA and CDR2 FQGNSA. Trimming cost V 3 bases and J 8 bases, with 11 bases left between them.

This chain links TRBV7-2 with TRBJ2-7; D perhaps matches TRBD1 (5 bases). CDR1 and CDR2 from the germline V gene are SGHTA and FQGNSA. The CDR3 is 15 amino acids. V was clipped by 0 bases and J by 2 bases, with 11 bases between them. The CDR3 DNA reads as TGTGCCAGCAGCTTAGCCGCTCGACAGCCCTACGAGCAGTACTTC. It encodes CASSLAARQPYEQYF. Full variable domain (rest looked up from reference TRBV7-2 and TRBJ2-7): GAGVSQSPSNKVTEKGKDVELRCDPISGHTALYWYRQSLGQGLEFLIYFQGNSAPDKSGLPSDRFSAERTGGSVSTLTIQRTQQEDSAVYLCASSLAARQPYEQYFGPGTRLTVT.

The gene calls are TRBV27 and TRBJ2-7; TRBD2 matches at 9 bases. This CDR3 has 14 amino acids. Germline CDR1 is MNHEY and CDR2 is SMNVEV (reference sequence). V gave up 5 bases and J gave up 3 bases; unmatched junction bases: 5. CDR3 amino acids: CASSLTSGSYEQYF. Here the CDR3 DNA reads TGTGCCAGCAGTCTGACTAGCGGAAGCTACGAGCAGTACTTC.

The V gene is TRBV5-4, the J gene TRBJ2-5; D perhaps matches TRBD2 (6 bases). V was pared by 4 bases and J by 0 bases, with 10 bases between. Germline CDR1 reads SGHNT; CDR2 reads YYREEE (reference sequence). The length of the CDR3 is 14 residues. In DNA, the CDR3 is TGTGCCAGCAGCGGTGCGGGGAACCAAGAGACCCAGTACTTC. Translating it yields CASSGAGNQETQYF.

This clone appeared a few times. This chain connects TRBV27 to TRBJ2-1; 9 nucleotides align to TRBD2. The CDR3 spans 16 residues. CDR1 and CDR2 from the germline V gene are MNHEY and SMNVEV (reference sequence). V gave up 2 bases and J gave up 3 bases; unmatched junction bases: 5. This chain's CDR3 is CASSLAAGGGYNEQFF. For the CDR3, the DNA is TGTGCCAGCAGTTTAGCAGCGGGGGGAGGCTACAATGAGCAGTTCTTC.

This clone appeared a few times. The rearrangement links TRBV7-2 to TRBJ1-3; possibly TRBD1 for D (5 bases). There are 17 residues in the CDR3. V was pared by 5 bases and J by 0 bases, with 17 bases between. Per the germline V gene, CDR1 is SGHTA and CDR2 is FQGNSA. The CDR3 nucleotides are TGTGCCAGCAGCGGTACCGGGACTCCGAGCTCTGGAAACACCATATATTTT. Protein: CASSGTGTPSSGNTIYF.

The rearrangement joins TRBV28 to TRBJ2-7; no reliable D call. The CDR3 consists of 12 residues. CDR1 and CDR2 from the germline V gene are MDHEN and SYDVKM. The V gene lost 4 bases and the J gene lost 3 bases, with 7 bases spanning the gap. In DNA form, the CDR3 reads TGTGCCAGCAGTTCCCCGTACTACGAGCAGTACTTC. Translation gives CASSSPYYEQYF.

The chain is built from TRBV9 and TRBJ1-2; D gene ambiguous. The V gene lost 6 bases and the J gene lost 5 bases, with 20 bases spanning the gap. The CDR3 runs to 15 residues. Germline V gene data show CDR1 as SGDLS and CDR2 as YYNGEE. The CDR3 reads CASTLRPDGSYGYTF. The CDR3 bases are TGTGCCAGCACCCTCCGGCCCGACGGTTCGTATGGCTACACCTTC.

This clone appeared a single time. This chain links TRBV10-3 with TRBJ2-6, with 7 nucleotides matching TRBD1. Per germline, CDR1 ENHRY and CDR2 SYGVKD. This CDR3 comprises 15 residues. Trimming took 6 bases from V and 2 from J; bases not matched to a gene: 4. In nucleotides, the CDR3 is TGTGCCATCAGCAACACAGGGGCTGGGGCCAACGTCCTGACTTTC. This codes for CAISNTGAGANVLTF.